These 31 T cell receptor beta chains share one sample of origin, sequenced in a study of beta chain features in type 1 diabetes. General study results and limits: Researchers report that Type 1 diabetes patients had moderately but significantly shorter TCRB CDR3s across all four CD4+ subsets.

Since all of the isolated RNA was reverse transcribed, expressed TCRB transcripts were what got sequenced. Profiling relied on immunoSEQ multiplex PCR, and the TCRdb table lists in-frame clones only, not all of them. The sample includes hundreds of thousands of clones, about 15% of them seen just once. These receptors lack a known antigen. Sequencing was carried out using naive CD4+ T cells from blood. These receptor sequences come from a man between 18 and 35 years old with type 1 diabetes.

The chain links TRBV29-1 to TRBJ2-5; TRBD1 might be the D (5 bases). This CDR3 is built from 14 residues. Trimming stripped 3 bases from V and 1 base from J, with 12 bases between. Germline V lookup: CDR1 SQVTM, CDR2 ANQGSEA. Here the CDR3 reads CSVEGRMIQETQYF. The CDR3 nucleotides read TGCAGCGTTGAGGGGCGGATGATCCAAGAGACCCAGTACTTC.

The rearrangement joins TRBV27 to TRBJ2-5; no clear D. The CDR3 contains 15 residues. Germline V gene lookup returns CDR1 MNHEY and CDR2 SMNVEV (reference sequence). Deletions cut 1 base from V and 4 bases from J, with 13 bases between. DNA of the CDR3: TGTGCCAGCAGTTTATTCGGGTTGTTGCGAGAGACCCAGTACTTC. Residues: CASSLFGLLRETQYF.

This clone was picked up a small number of times. V gene TRBV10-2 combines with J gene TRBJ1-5, with a weak D call TRBD1 (5 bases). V was shortened by 3 bases and J by 9 bases, with 15 bases between the two germline ends. CDR3 length: 14 residues. The germline V gene has CDR1 WSHSY and CDR2 SAAADI. The DNA of the CDR3 is TGCGCCAGCAGTGAATCATTGTTCGGGGGGCCCCAGCATTTT. Encoded protein: CASSESLFGGPQHF.

The V call is TRBV30, the J call TRBJ1-5; perhaps TRBD1 as D (5 bases). The CDR3 spans 12 residues. Germline V lookup: CDR1 GTSNPN, CDR2 SVGIG (reference sequence). V shed 3 bases and J shed 9 bases, with 12 bases lying between them. CDR3 protein: CAWSMGQGPQHF. CDR3 bases: TGTGCCTGGAGCATGGGCCAGGGGCCCCAGCATTTT.

Only a few counts were recorded for this clone. This chain connects TRBV4-2 to TRBJ2-2, with 10 bases identical to TRBD1. The length of the CDR3 is 16 residues. V was clipped by 0 bases and J by 4 bases; unmatched bases: 2. CDR1 is LGHNA and CDR2 is YNFKEQ in the germline V gene. The CDR3 reads CASSQEGTGVTGELFF. The CDR3, as DNA: TGTGCCAGCAGCCAAGAAGGGACAGGGGTCACCGGGGAGCTGTTTTTT.

The V call is TRBV27, the J call TRBJ1-4; D ambiguous. Germline V gene data show CDR1 as MNHEY and CDR2 as SMNVEV (reference sequence). The CDR3 is 14 residues long. The germline V and J ends were trimmed by 6 bases and 5 bases, with 13 bases remaining between them. The CDR3 sequence is CASRPGVQNEKLFF. CDR3 bases: TGTGCCAGCAGACCGGGAGTTCAGAATGAAAAACTGTTTTTT.

V usage is TRBV30 and J usage is TRBJ2-7, with 13 bases fitting TRBD2. Germline CDR1 GTSNPN, CDR2 SVGIG (reference sequence). The CDR3 length is 17 residues. V was pared by 4 bases and J by 2 bases, with 11 bases of the junction left unmatched. CDR3 nucleotide sequence: TGTGCCTGGACCCTACCCAGGACTAGCGGGGGCGCCTACGAGCAGTACTTC. This gives the protein CAWTLPRTSGGAYEQYF.

The chain has TRBV30 and TRBJ1-5; D call uncertain. V was clipped by 1 base and J by 0 bases, with 7 bases between them. The CDR3 covers 14 residues. Germline V gene data show CDR1 as GTSNPN and CDR2 as SVGIG (reference sequence). The CDR3: CAWSAVASNQPQHF. The CDR3 DNA sequence: TGTGCCTGGAGTGCAGTTGCTAGCAATCAGCCCCAGCATTTT.

This clone was seen only a few times. This chain links TRBV6-5 with TRBJ2-2; 9 bases match TRBD2. Germline CDR1 is MNHEY and CDR2 is SVGAGI. The V gene end was trimmed by 2 bases and the J gene end by 4 bases; junction bases not matched to a gene: 5. CDR3 length: 16 amino acids. The CDR3 DNA reads as TGTGCCAGCAGTTACCTCCTAGCGGGGAGCACCGGGGAGCTGTTTTTT. This gives the protein CASSYLLAGSTGELFF.

The rearrangement uses TRBV7-9 and TRBJ2-6; the D gene is possibly TRBD2 (5 bases). CDR1 is SEHNR, CDR2 FQNEAQ, per germline (reference sequence). The germline V and J ends were trimmed by 5 bases and 0 bases, with 20 bases remaining between them. This CDR3 region has 19 residues. The CDR3 DNA reads as TGTGCCAGCAGCGGGCGTGTTGGACTCGTGCCCTCTGGGGCCAACGTCCTGACTTTC. Translated, it gives CASSGRVGLVPSGANVLTF.

This clone has more than one count but fewer than ten. The junction departs from the called germline gene at one end, perhaps through a read error. For the CDR3, the DNA is TGTGCCTGGAGTGCTAACCCTCCCGACAGTCAGTCTTTT. It codes for CAWSANPPDSQSF. This chain links TRBV30 with TRBJ1-4; possibly TRBD1 for D (5 bases). CDR3 size: 13 residues. Germline assignment: CDR1 GTSNPN and CDR2 SVGIG (reference sequence).

This clone was seen only a few times. The chain joins TRBV30 to TRBJ1-2; TRBD1 matches at 8 bases. CDR1 is GTSNPN and CDR2 is SVGIG in the germline V gene (reference sequence). CDR3 length equals 13 residues. Trimming removed 4 bases from V and 7 bases from J; junction bases left unmatched: 8. CDR3 nucleotide sequence: TGTGCCTGGACCGGGCAGGGGGCTATTGGCTACACCTTC. This translates into CAWTGQGAIGYTF. The variable domain in full, with the rest retrieved from reference TRBV30 and TRBJ1-2, is SQTIHQWPATLVQPVGSPLSLECTVEGTSNPNLYWYRQAAGRGLQLLFYSVGIGQISSEVPQNLSASRPQDRQFILSSKKLLLSDSGFYLCAWTGQGAIGYTFGSGTRLTVV.

This clone was observed a few times. The chain couples TRBV4-1 to TRBJ1-5; maybe TRBD1 (5 bases). Deletions cut 1 base from V and 4 bases from J, with 11 bases between. CDR3 length equals 15 residues. Germline-derived CDR1 and CDR2 are MGHRA and YSYEKL. CDR3 nucleotides: TGCGCCAGCAGCCAAGTTGAGGCAGGGAATCAGCCCCAGCATTTT. It is translated as CASSQVEAGNQPQHF.

There are a few counts of this clone. The chain has TRBV29-1 and TRBJ2-2, with a weak D call TRBD2 (6 bases). V was shortened by 3 bases and J by 1 base, with 9 bases between the two germline ends. From germline, CDR1 is SQVTM and CDR2 ANQGSEA. The CDR3 runs to 14 residues. The CDR3 spells CSVDSSGNTGELFF. CDR3 DNA sequence: TGCAGCGTTGATAGTAGCGGGAACACCGGGGAGCTGTTTTTT.

The V and J genes are TRBV30 and TRBJ2-3; D gene uncertain. Germline V gene sequence: CDR1 GTSNPN, CDR2 SVGIG (reference sequence). V lost 3 bases to trimming and J lost 1 base, with 14 bases between them. This CDR3 is 15 amino acids long. The CDR3 sequence: CAWSRQSVGTDTQYF. Here the CDR3 DNA reads TGTGCCTGGAGCCGCCAGAGCGTGGGCACAGATACGCAGTATTTT.

The chain uses TRBV7-8 and TRBJ1-6, with 7 bases lining up with TRBD1. Germline values: CDR1 SGHVS, CDR2 FQNEAQ. The CDR3 length is 16 residues. After removal of 5 bases from V and 4 bases from J, the junction contained 8 bases not matched to a gene. The DNA of the CDR3 is TGTGCCAGCAGCCATAGGGACAGCGCATATAATTCACCCCTCCACTTT. The encoded protein is CASSHRDSAYNSPLHF.

The rearrangement joins TRBV2 to TRBJ2-5; a weak D match, TRBD1 (6 bases). This CDR3 spans 13 amino acids. Germline V CDR1 and CDR2: SNHLY, FYNNEI. The V end was cut by 8 bases, the J end by 12 bases, with 22 bases between. In DNA form, the CDR3 reads TGTGCCAGCGAAAGACCCGAACAGGGTAATAAGTACTTC. This gives the protein CASERPEQGNKYF.

This rearrangement joins TRBV9 to TRBJ2-6; 7 bases fit TRBD2. CDR1 is SGDLS and CDR2 is YYNGEE in the germline V gene. This CDR3 comprises 17 residues. The V and J ends lost 4 bases and 0 bases, in that order; junction bases with no gene match: 7. The CDR3 is CASSQGGAGSGANVLTF. CDR3 sequence (DNA): TGTGCCAGCAGCCAGGGAGGGGCGGGCTCTGGGGCCAACGTCCTGACTTTC.

Only a few counts were recorded for this clone. The genes are TRBV5-4 and TRBJ2-7, with 9 positions matching TRBD2. J was trimmed by 0 bases and V by 4 bases; bases with no gene match: 2. The germline gives CDR1 SGHNT, CDR2 YYREEE (reference sequence). The CDR3 spans 14 residues. The CDR3 protein is CASSRSGSSYEQYF. In nucleotides, the CDR3 is TGTGCCAGCAGCCGTAGCGGGAGCTCCTACGAGCAGTACTTC.

This clone has more than one count but fewer than ten. The CDR3 bases are TGTGCCAGCAGCCCCTCCGGGAGGGCCACTGAAGCTTTCTTT. It codes for CASSPSGRATEAFF. V and J are TRBV9 and TRBJ1-1, with D uncertain. Germline V gene sequence: CDR1 SGDLS, CDR2 YYNGEE. This CDR3 spans 14 amino acids. V lost 4 bases and J 4 bases, leaving 14 bases between the germline ends. Full variable domain (outside the CDR3, taken from reference TRBV9 and TRBJ1-1): DSGVTQTPKHLITATGQRVTLRCSPRSGDLSVYWYQQSLDQGLQFLIQYYNGEERAKGNILERFSAQQFPDLHSELNLSSLELGDSALYFCASSPSGRATEAFFGQGTRLTVV.

This clone appeared a few times. The rearrangement uses TRBV6-5 and TRBJ1-4; D remains ambiguous. Germline V gene data show CDR1 as MNHEY and CDR2 as SVGAGI. V lost 6 bases, J lost 5 bases, and 16 bases lay in between. This CDR3 has 15 residues. CDR3 DNA: TGTGCCAGCAGCCAGATGCCCGGGGTGAATGAAAAACTGTTTTTT. Amino acids: CASSQMPGVNEKLFF.

The chain recombines TRBV2 with TRBJ2-1; no clear D gene. The CDR3 runs 12 residues. CDR1 and CDR2 (germline): SNHLY, FYNNEI. Trimming took 4 bases from V and 4 from J, leaving 5 bases between them. CDR3 sequence: CASSAVYNEQFF. CDR3 bases: TGTGCCAGCAGTGCGGTATACAATGAGCAGTTCTTC.

This clone was seen more than once but under ten times. The chain is built from TRBV18 and TRBJ2-1; 11 positions match TRBD1. The CDR3 loop spans 16 amino acids. The V and J ends lost 6 bases and 6 bases, in that order; junction bases with no gene match: 10. Looked up from germline, CDR1 is KGHSH and CDR2 is LQKENI. The chain's CDR3 is CASSSNLGQGGNEQFF. The CDR3 DNA sequence: TGTGCCAGCTCGTCAAACCTGGGACAGGGGGGCAATGAGCAGTTCTTC.

This chain joins TRBV15 and TRBJ2-7; D remains ambiguous. This CDR3 is 11 amino acids long. Germline assignment: CDR1 LNHNV and CDR2 YYDKDF (reference sequence). Trimming shortened V by 3 bases and J by 3 bases, and 3 bases separated the two germline ends. DNA for the CDR3: TGTGCCACCAGCAGCCGCTACGAGCAGTACTTC. Its protein product is CATSSRYEQYF.

This clone has more than one count but fewer than ten. Here the CDR3 DNA reads TGTGCCAGCAGCCTCCCCCCGGAGACCCAGTACTTC. As protein: CASSLPPETQYF. The gene calls are TRBV6-6 and TRBJ2-5; D gene uncertain. CDR3 size: 12 residues. V was pared by 6 bases and J by 5 bases, with 10 bases between. The germline V gene encodes CDR1 MNHNY and CDR2 SVGAGI (reference sequence).

J is TRBJ1-5 and V is TRBV19; maybe TRBD1 (6 bases). Trimming stripped 6 bases from V and 2 bases from J, with 26 bases between. The V gene's germline CDR1 is LNHDA and CDR2 SQIVND (reference sequence). The CDR3 has 19 amino acids. The CDR3 here is CASRYRGGRDVIRNQPQHF. The DNA of the CDR3 is TGTGCCAGTAGATACCGAGGGGGTCGAGACGTAATTCGCAATCAGCCCCAGCATTTT.

This clone was seen more than once but under ten times. The rearrangement links TRBV7-2 to TRBJ2-7; D remains unclear. CDR1 is SGHTA, CDR2 FQGNSA, per germline. The V gene lost 4 bases and the J gene lost 3 bases, with 10 bases spanning the gap. The CDR3 extends over 13 amino acids. CDR3 DNA sequence: TGTGCCAGCAGCTCGCTGGGCAACTACGAGCAGTACTTC. It specifies CASSSLGNYEQYF.

This clone was seen more than once but under ten times. The V gene is TRBV9, the J gene TRBJ2-7; 7 nucleotides line up with TRBD2. Trimming removed 0 bases from V and 6 bases from J; junction bases left unmatched: 3. Germline V lookup: CDR1 SGDLS, CDR2 YYNGEE. The CDR3 length is 13 residues. CDR3 coding DNA: TGTGCCAGCAGCGTAGGAGGCGGGAGCGAGCAGTACTTC. Amino acid sequence: CASSVGGGSEQYF.

The genes are TRBV28 and TRBJ1-5; perhaps TRBD1 as D (5 bases). Germline loops: CDR1 MDHEN, CDR2 SYDVKM. The CDR3 covers 15 residues. The V end lost 4 bases, the J end lost 2 bases, and 12 bases lay between the germline ends. CDR3: CASSSQGRGNQPQHF. The CDR3 bases are TGTGCCAGCAGTTCTCAGGGTAGAGGCAATCAGCCCCAGCATTTT.

This clone was observed a few times. The DNA for the CDR3 is TGTGCCAGCAGTTCGGACAGGGGCGGCGAGCAGTACTTC. Residues: CASSSDRGGEQYF. The V call is TRBV7-2, the J call TRBJ2-7; 9 bases align to TRBD1. Germline-derived CDR1 and CDR2 are SGHTA and FQGNSA. The CDR3 sequence is 13 residues long. Trimming took 6 bases from V and 6 from J; bases not matched to a gene: 6.

This clone was picked up a small number of times. V usage is TRBV6-5 and J usage is TRBJ2-2, with TRBD1 identical over 7 bases. The V and J ends lost 5 bases and 0 bases, in that order; junction bases with no gene match: 3. CDR3 length equals 15 residues. Per germline, CDR1 MNHEY and CDR2 SVGAGI. The DNA for the CDR3 is TGTGCCAGCAGTACCGGGACAGCGAACACCGGGGAGCTGTTTTTT. Translation gives CASSTGTANTGELFF.